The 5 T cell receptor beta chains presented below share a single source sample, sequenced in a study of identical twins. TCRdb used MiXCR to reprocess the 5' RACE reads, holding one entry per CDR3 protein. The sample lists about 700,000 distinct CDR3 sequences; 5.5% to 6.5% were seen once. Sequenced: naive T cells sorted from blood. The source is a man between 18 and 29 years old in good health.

The CDR3 DNA follows: TGTGCCAGCAGTTACTCGAATTCCCTAGTAGGGGCGAATGAGCAGTTCTTC. This gives the protein CASSYSNSLVGANEQFF. This rearrangement joins TRBV6-5 to TRBJ2-1; tentatively, D is TRBD1 (5 bases). CDR1 MNHEY and CDR2 SVGAGI come from the germline V gene. Trimming stripped 0 bases from V and 7 bases from J, with 19 bases between. The CDR3 sequence is 17 residues long.

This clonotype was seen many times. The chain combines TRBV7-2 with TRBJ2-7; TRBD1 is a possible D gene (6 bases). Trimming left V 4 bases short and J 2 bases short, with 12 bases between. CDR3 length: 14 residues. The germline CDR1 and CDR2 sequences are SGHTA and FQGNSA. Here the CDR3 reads CASSSRDKPYEQYF. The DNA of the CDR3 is TGTGCCAGCAGCTCCCGGGACAAACCCTACGAGCAGTACTTC.

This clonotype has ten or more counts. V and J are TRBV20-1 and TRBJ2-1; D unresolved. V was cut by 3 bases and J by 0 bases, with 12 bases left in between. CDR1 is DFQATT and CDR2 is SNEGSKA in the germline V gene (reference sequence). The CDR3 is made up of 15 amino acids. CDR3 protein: CSASPLRNSYNEQFF. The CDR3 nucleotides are TGCAGTGCTAGCCCCCTCCGGAACTCCTACAATGAGCAGTTCTTC.

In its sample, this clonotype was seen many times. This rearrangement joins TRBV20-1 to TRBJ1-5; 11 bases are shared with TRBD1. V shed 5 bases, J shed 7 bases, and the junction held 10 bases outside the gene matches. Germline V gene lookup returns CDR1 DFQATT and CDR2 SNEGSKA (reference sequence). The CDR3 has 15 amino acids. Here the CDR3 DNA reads TGCAGTGCTCCAGGGGTGGACAGGGGGCGACAGCCCCAGCATTTT. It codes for CSAPGVDRGRQPQHF.

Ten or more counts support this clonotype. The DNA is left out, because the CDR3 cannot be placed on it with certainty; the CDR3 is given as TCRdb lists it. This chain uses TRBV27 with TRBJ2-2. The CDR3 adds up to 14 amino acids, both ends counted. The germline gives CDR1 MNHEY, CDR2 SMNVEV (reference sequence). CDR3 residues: CASSSSGLAGELFF.